The 31 T cell receptor beta chains below all came from one sample that was sequenced in a study of human T cells and chemical hapten exposure. A single record per CDR3 protein comes from TCRdb applying MiXCR to the RACE reads. The sample lists around 47,000 distinct CDR3 sequences, approximately 4% occurring once. Sample time point: healthy volunteer bleed at 6 weeks. Unfractionated whole blood yielded the extracted total RNA. What was sequenced was whole blood. These receptor sequences come from a human donor in good health. Some clones in this sample may be carry-over from other donors' samples.

This clonotype was observed many times. This rearrangement joins TRBV5-1 to TRBJ2-3; D unclear. The CDR3 is 15 residues long. CDR1 and CDR2 from the germline V gene are SGHRS and YFSETQ. V lost 4 bases and J lost 6, with 18 bases in between. DNA of the CDR3: TGCGCCAGCAGCACGGCGCCCCAAAGAACGGATACGCAGTATTTT. Its translation: CASSTAPQRTDTQYF.

At least ten counts were recorded for this clonotype. V gene TRBV3-1 combines with J gene TRBJ2-1; 10 bases are a match to TRBD2. The trim removed 3 bases at V and 9 bases at J, leaving 11 bases unmatched. Germline CDR1 LGHDT, CDR2 YNNKEL (reference sequence). This CDR3 contains 16 residues. CDR3 sequence reads: CASSQGRLAGAGEQFF. The CDR3 DNA reads as TGTGCCAGCAGCCAGGGTCGGCTAGCGGGAGCGGGTGAGCAGTTCTTC.

This clonotype was counted ten times or more. CDR3 bases: TGTGCCAGCAGCCAACAAGGGACATTGCCAGATACGCAGTATTTT. Translating gives CASSQQGTLPDTQYF. The chain is built from TRBV4-2 and TRBJ2-3, with D tentatively TRBD1 (6 bases). Germline loops: CDR1 LGHNA, CDR2 YNFKEQ. CDR3 size: 15 residues. The V and J ends lost 2 bases and 4 bases respectively, with 13 bases between them.

This clonotype appeared many times. The chain is built from TRBV12-3 or TRBV12-4 and TRBJ2-3; perhaps TRBD2 as D (6 bases). The CDR3 has 14 residues. The V end was cut by 3 bases, the J end by 3 bases, with 10 bases between. The CDR3 nucleotides are TGTGCCAGCAGTTTTCGAGGGAGGACAGATACGCAGTATTTT. As protein: CASSFRGRTDTQYF.

In this sample, this clonotype turned up many times. This rearrangement joins TRBV29-1 to TRBJ2-7; D ambiguous. The CDR3 is 11 residues long. From germline, CDR1 is SQVTM and CDR2 ANQGSEA. Trimming cost V 7 bases and J 2 bases, with 9 bases left between them. CDR3 sequence: CSALRAYEQYF. In nucleotides, the CDR3 is TGCAGCGCCCTAAGAGCCTACGAGCAGTACTTC.

This clonotype has a handful of counts. J is TRBJ1-2 and V is TRBV5-8; perhaps TRBD1 as D (5 bases). The germline V gene has CDR1 SGHTS and CDR2 YDEGEE. Trimming stripped 0 bases from V and 4 bases from J, with 13 bases between. The CDR3 sequence is 15 residues long. This CDR3 reads CASSLGDRPLYGYTF. The DNA of the CDR3 is TGTGCCAGCAGCTTGGGTGACAGACCTCTCTATGGCTACACCTTC.

This clonotype was picked up many times. The chain uses TRBV28 and TRBJ1-5; 8 bases agree with TRBD1. Germline V gives CDR1 MDHEN, CDR2 SYDVKM. This CDR3 comprises 19 residues. Unmatched junction bases numbered 19, after V lost 6 bases and J lost 3 bases. CDR3 nucleotides: TGTGCCAGCAGCCCCCTGGACAGGGAAATCGATAGCCACAATCAGCCCCAGCATTTT. Protein product: CASSPLDREIDSHNQPQHF.

This clonotype came up many times. The rearrangement uses TRBV27 and TRBJ2-7; D remains ambiguous. Germline V lookup: CDR1 MNHEY, CDR2 SMNVEV (reference sequence). The CDR3 runs to 14 residues. V lost 5 bases to trimming and J lost 3 bases, with 14 bases between them. CDR3 DNA: TGTGCCAGCAGTCTCACCGGATCCGTCTACGAGCAGTACTTC. Residues: CASSLTGSVYEQYF.

This clonotype has at least ten counts. The J gene is TRBJ1-1, the V gene TRBV7-9; D remains ambiguous. The CDR3 has 15 residues. Trimming cost V 0 bases and J 1 base, with 9 bases left between them. Germline V gives CDR1 SEHNR, CDR2 FQNEAQ (reference sequence). The CDR3 reads CASSLAPAENTEAFF. CDR3 nucleotide sequence: TGTGCCAGCAGCTTAGCGCCAGCCGAGAACACTGAAGCTTTCTTT.

V gene TRBV5-5 combines with J gene TRBJ1-2, with unresolved D. CDR3 length: 13 amino acids. Trimming took off 4 bases at V and 3 bases at J, with 10 bases between the two ends. Germline CDR1 and CDR2: SGHKS and YYEKEE (reference sequence). For the CDR3, the DNA is TGTGCCAGCAGCGTGAACTTCGACTATGGCTACACCTTC. Protein: CASSVNFDYGYTF. The full variable domain, completed using reference TRBV5-5 and TRBJ1-2, is DAGVTQSPTHLIKTRGQQVTLRCSPISGHKSVSWYQQVLGQGPQFIFQYYEKEERGRGNFPDRFSARQFPNYSSELNVNALLLGDSALYLCASSVNFDYGYTFGSGTRLTVV.

This clonotype was found a few times. This chain connects TRBV7-2 to TRBJ2-1; 11 nucleotides match TRBD2. In germline, CDR1 is SGHTA, CDR2 FQGNSA. After removal of 3 bases from V and 8 bases from J, the junction contained 9 bases not matched to a gene. CDR3 length equals 16 residues. The DNA of the CDR3 is TGTGCCAGCAGCTTTAGCGGGAGGGCTCCAAGGGATGAGCAGTTCTTC. Translated, it gives CASSFSGRAPRDEQFF.

V usage is TRBV25-1 and J usage is TRBJ2-5; TRBD2 agrees at 9 bases. This CDR3 has 16 amino acids. CDR1 is MGHDK, CDR2 SYGVNS, per germline. J was trimmed by 5 bases and V by 0 bases; bases with no gene match: 7. The CDR3 loop is CASSEYDGTSMETQYF. The CDR3 DNA reads TGTGCCAGCAGTGAATACGATGGGACTAGCATGGAGACCCAGTACTTC.

Note on this clonotype: Just one base apart from a much larger clone, this may be a read error. The gene calls are TRBV3-1 and TRBJ2-6; D remains unclear. In germline, CDR1 is LGHDT, CDR2 YNNKEL (reference sequence). CDR3 length: 16 residues. CDR3 region: CARSLRSTSGANVLTF. CDR3 nucleotides: TGTGCCAGAAGCCTCAGGTCCACTTCTGGGGCCAACGTCCTGACTTTC. The full variable domain, with the rest looked up from reference TRBV3-1 and TRBJ2-6, is DTAVSQTPKYLVTQMGNDKSIKCEQNLGHDTMYWYKQDSKKFLKIMFSYNNKELIINETVPNRFSPKSPDKAHLNLHINSLELGDSAVYFCARSLRSTSGANVLTFGAGSRLTVL.

This clonotype has a count of ten or more. The rearrangement uses TRBV20-1 and TRBJ1-5, with D maybe TRBD1 (5 bases). CDR3 length: 13 amino acids. Germline CDR1 is DFQATT and CDR2 is SNEGSKA (reference sequence). V dropped 5 bases and J dropped 3 bases, with 11 bases sitting between them. DNA for the CDR3: TGCAGTGCTGACCGGGGCCCCAATCAGCCCCAGCATTTT. It is translated as CSADRGPNQPQHF.

This clonotype was counted ten times or more. The chain combines TRBV20-1 with TRBJ2-7; D is perhaps TRBD2 (5 bases). Germline CDR1 is DFQATT and CDR2 is SNEGSKA (reference sequence). The ends were cut back, 5 bases at V and 0 bases at J, with 14 bases in the middle. CDR3 length: 14 amino acids. The CDR3 nucleotides read TGCAGTGCTGGTGAGCGGTTAAGCTCCTACGAGCAGTACTTC. This gives the protein CSAGERLSSYEQYF.

The chain employs TRBV11-2 and TRBJ2-1, with 7 bases identical to TRBD2. CDR1 and CDR2 from the germline V gene are SGHAT and FQNNGV. With 0 bases clipped from V and 4 bases from J, the junction kept 9 bases outside the gene matches. CDR3 length equals 17 residues. The CDR3 is CASSLDATSRPYNEQFF. The CDR3 DNA is TGTGCCAGCAGCTTAGACGCGACTAGCAGGCCGTACAATGAGCAGTTCTTC.

This clonotype came up a few times. This rearrangement joins TRBV6-2 or TRBV6-3 to TRBJ2-1, with 7 bases matching TRBD1. V lost 6 bases and J lost 6; bases outside the gene matches: 8. The CDR3 extends over 14 amino acids. Germline assignment: CDR1 MNHEY and CDR2 SVGEGT. The CDR3 DNA sequence: TGTGCCAGCAGCCTTTTCACAGGGGCCAATGAGCAGTTCTTC. Translated, it gives CASSLFTGANEQFF.

Of note for this clonotype: A much larger clone lies a single base off, so this may be a read error. Since the CDR3 does not end with the conserved phenylalanine or tryptophan, this likely comes from a read error. The chain couples TRBV28 to TRBJ2-1; maybe TRBD1 (6 bases). Germline CDR1 is MDHEN and CDR2 is SYDVKM. V was clipped by 3 bases and J by 4 bases, with 13 bases between them. This CDR3 spans 15 amino acids. CDR3 in DNA: TGTGCCAGCAGTTTCCAGGGGACCCCTTACAATGAGCAGTTCTCC. Translating gives CASSFQGTPYNEQFS.

This clonotype was seen at least ten times. The rearrangement uses TRBV28 and TRBJ1-6; a possible D gene is TRBD1 (5 bases). CDR3 length: 16 amino acids. Trimming removed 3 bases at V and 0 bases at J, with 9 bases between. Per the germline V gene, CDR1 is MDHEN and CDR2 is SYDVKM. CDR3 residues: CASSLRGRSYNSPLHF. The DNA of the CDR3 is TGTGCCAGCAGTTTGAGGGGCCGCTCCTATAATTCACCCCTCCACTTT.

The table lists this clonotype with many counts. The chain employs TRBV6-5 and TRBJ2-3; D may be TRBD1 (7 bases). The CDR3 is made up of 13 amino acids. Germline V gives CDR1 MNHEY, CDR2 SVGAGI. Trimming took 9 bases from V and 4 from J, leaving 14 bases between them. CDR3 sequence: CASWTGGADTQYF. The CDR3 region has the DNA TGTGCCAGTTGGACAGGCGGGGCAGATACGCAGTATTTT.

This clonotype was detected many times. The V call is TRBV7-2, the J call TRBJ2-1; D is tentatively TRBD1 or TRBD2 (6 bases each). CDR1 SGHTA and CDR2 FQGNSA come from the germline V gene. This CDR3 has 16 amino acids. Trimming stripped 4 bases from V and 7 bases from J, with 20 bases between. In DNA form, the CDR3 reads TGTGCCAGCAGCTCCAGGGGCGGGATGTCTCGGAATGAGCAGTTCTTC. Residues: CASSSRGGMSRNEQFF.

This clonotype was seen at least ten times. This chain joins TRBV12-3 or TRBV12-4 and TRBJ2-5; D not resolved. This CDR3 is built from 12 residues. The V and J ends lost 1 base and 5 bases respectively, with 5 bases between them. CDR3 nucleotide sequence: TGTGCCAGCAGTTTAGGGGCGGAGACCCAGTACTTC. It translates to CASSLGAETQYF.

The chain combines TRBV20-1 with TRBJ1-2; D may be TRBD1 (6 bases). This CDR3 has 11 amino acids. V was clipped by 6 bases and J by 6 bases, with 11 bases between them. Germline V gene data show CDR1 as DFQATT and CDR2 as SNEGSKA (reference sequence). The CDR3 region is CSARPGDGYTF. CDR3 DNA sequence: TGCAGTGCCCGGCCAGGGGATGGCTACACCTTC.

This clonotype has ten or more counts. The chain has TRBV10-3 and TRBJ2-7, with D perhaps TRBD1 (5 bases). Germline V gene data show CDR1 as ENHRY and CDR2 as SYGVKD. The V end was cut by 0 bases, the J end by 6 bases, with 9 bases between. The CDR3 consists of 13 residues. CDR3 DNA sequence: TGTGCCATCAGTGAGTCTTTAGGGGCCGAGCAGTACTTC. This translates into CAISESLGAEQYF.

Concerning this clonotype: A clone one base away is much larger, so this may be a read error. The rearrangement links TRBV12-3 or TRBV12-4 to TRBJ2-3, with 7 bases aligning to TRBD2. This CDR3 region has 14 residues. The CDR3 DNA reads TGTGCCAGCAGTTTAGATGCGGGGGAAGGTACGCGGTATTTT. Its protein product is CASSLDAGEGTRYF.

This clonotype was seen repeatedly, ten times or more. J is TRBJ1-4 and V is TRBV29-1; D might be TRBD1 (5 bases). This CDR3 is built from 14 residues. Per the germline V gene, CDR1 is SQVTM and CDR2 is ANQGSEA. V was pared by 6 bases and J by 2 bases, with 13 bases between. CDR3 DNA sequence: TGCAGCGTGAGTTCCCAGGGCACTAATGAAAAACTGTTTTTT. Amino acids: CSVSSQGTNEKLFF.

This clonotype was counted ten times or more. J is TRBJ2-5 and V is TRBV30, with 8 bases aligning to TRBD2. The CDR3 runs to 13 residues. Germline CDR1 reads GTSNPN; CDR2 reads SVGIG (reference sequence). Trimming took 4 bases from V and 1 from J; bases not matched to a gene: 2. The CDR3 region has the DNA TGTGCCTGGACCACTAGCGGCCAAGAGACCCAGTACTTC. Amino acid sequence: CAWTTSGQETQYF.

This clonotype was observed a few times. This rearrangement joins TRBV28 to TRBJ1-3; 8 nucleotides line up with TRBD1. The ends lost 5 bases at V and 0 bases at J; junction bases unmatched: 6. Germline V gives CDR1 MDHEN, CDR2 SYDVKM. This CDR3 has 16 amino acids. In nucleotides, the CDR3 is TGTGCCAGCAGTCTCCCGGGGACAGGCTCTGGAAACACCATATATTTT. Its translation is CASSLPGTGSGNTIYF.

This clonotype was picked up many times. The chain combines TRBV9 with TRBJ2-3, with D perhaps given as TRBD1 or TRBD2 (6 bases each). The CDR3 has 14 amino acids. V was clipped by 8 bases and J by 2 bases, with 15 bases between them. Germline assignment: CDR1 SGDLS and CDR2 YYNGEE. The CDR3 DNA reads TGTGCCAGTTCCGGTGGGGGGCTCACAGATACGCAGTATTTT. It yields the protein CASSGGGLTDTQYF. Drawing the rest from reference TRBV9 and TRBJ2-3, the complete variable domain is DSGVTQTPKHLITATGQRVTLRCSPRSGDLSVYWYQQSLDQGLQFLIQYYNGEERAKGNILERFSAQQFPDLHSELNLSSLELGDSALYFCASSGGGLTDTQYFGPGTRLTVL.

The chain employs TRBV2 and TRBJ1-4; 7 positions agree with TRBD1. The CDR3 is made up of 15 amino acids. Germline-derived CDR1 and CDR2 are SNHLY and FYNNEI. V gave up 8 bases and J gave up 10 bases; unmatched junction bases: 16. This CDR3 reads CASREGTSQGGKLFF. The CDR3 DNA follows: TGTGCCAGCCGGGAGGGCACCTCCCAGGGGGGAAAACTGTTTTTT.

The chain links TRBV12-3 or TRBV12-4 to TRBJ2-4; no clear D gene. The germline V and J ends were trimmed by 4 bases and 8 bases, with 15 bases remaining between them. The CDR3 sequence is 14 residues long. Written as DNA, the CDR3 is TGTGCCAGCAGTTCCTATTTTCTTGTGGACATTCAGTACTTC. It encodes CASSSYFLVDIQYF.